The present T cell receptor (beta chain) was sequenced within a study of identifying expanded T cells in peripheral blood. Study results and caveats: Clone count variance between approximately two-week samples rose with total template count. Differentially abundant clones: 0.95 to 1.5 between replicates, approximately 16 at roughly 2 weeks, roughly 18 at four.

The CDR3 has 13 residues. Between the trimmed V and J ends, which lost 2 bases and 5 bases, there was a span of 10 bases. Germline V gene lookup returns CDR1 SGHAT and CDR2 FQNNGV. Libraries were prepared by immunoSEQ multiplex PCR; TCRdb keeps only in-frame clonotypes and omits some of them. The data hold 51,000 or so clones, with less than 85% observed a single time. About this clone itself: Its antigen is not identified.

V usage is TRBV11-2 and J usage is TRBJ2-7; D unresolved. The clonotype originates from a person aged 18 to 75 in good health. Sequences were obtained from blood. The CDR3 sequence is CASSLSPQHEQYF. DNA of the CDR3: TGTGCCAGCAGCTTAAGTCCGCAACACGAGCAGTACTTC.